This T cell receptor (beta chain) was recovered during a study of blood T cell repertoires in COVID-19 (dated by TCRdb to about 2020). Background on the whole study: Collaborator samples came from the United States, Italy and Spain and covered acute and convalescent phases of COVID-19. The repertoires were released in a freely available public database intended as a resource for research on the immune response to SARS-CoV-2. A de-identified subject ID, COVID-19 status, age in years and sex were almost always included in the sample metadata. The dataset comprised deeply sampled blood TCRbeta repertoires from subjects exposed to, actively infected with, or recovered from COVID-19. The samples were drawn from the first 160 participants of the ongoing ImmuneRACE study and from more than 1,000 subjects provided by 6 global collaborators. HLA class I and class II types, where available, came from metadata supplied by the sample provider rather than from assay-based typing. The prospective study material was composed of cDNA or gDNA derived from T cells, B-cell-depleted T cells, or PBMCs. Results the study describes overall, beyond this receptor: How much clinical and demographic metadata was included differed by source and by participant, and the metadata was provided uncurated.

The immunoSEQ Assay, a bias-controlled multiplex PCR, was used to amplify TCRbeta CDR3 regions from genomic DNA. For the original study's pipeline: Nucleated cell counts per sample were estimated from amplification of reference gene primers within the assay. To quantify the absolute abundance of each unique TCRbeta CDR3 rearrangement, sequence reads were collapsed and filtered. For each sample, productive Simpson clonality was calculated as the square root of Simpson's diversity index over productive rearrangements. TCRdb stores this immuneACCESS table with in-frame sequences only. Part of the clones is absent; in the studies checked, under half of the shortfall reflects unresolved V genes, and no reason is known for the rest. D and trimming come from the DNA, and the V and J calls and clone size come from that table. This sample holds a few hundred thousand clones; 75% to 90% were observed only once. Of the sample, approximately 4.8% is held by the ten largest clones.

For this clone: This clone's antigen is unknown. No base quality information exists; no much larger clone differs at one position. Additional DNA sequences in this sample encode the identical CDR3.

Enrolling through a virtual design, the prospective study's participants ranged in age from roughly 18 to 95 years and lived across roughly 24 United States geographic areas. To assign participants to cohorts, the prospective study relied on clinical history that participants themselves reported in a screening survey and a study questionnaire. Exposed participants had been in contact, within 2 weeks of entering the study, with a person who had a PCR-confirmed or clinician-diagnosed case of COVID-19. Each participant in the prospective study had whole blood, serum and a nasopharyngeal or oropharyngeal swab collected by mobile phlebotomists. Over an approximately 2-month period, participants in the prospective study had the option of providing additional blood draws and questionnaires. Prospective study blood samples were shipped either frozen or at room temperature before DNA extraction. Sample: PBMCs or T cells enriched from blood (not recorded which). The receptor's source is a woman under 40 who had been exposed to COVID-19.

The CDR3 reads CATRQGGNQPQHF. The DNA sequence follows: TGTGCCACCCGACAGGGTGGCAATCAGCCCCAGCATTTT. In this chain, TRBV24-1 is recombined with TRBJ1-5; TRBD1 aligns with 7 central bases. The CDR3 numbers 13 residues from cysteine through phenylalanine. Only CDR3 DNA remains: 39 bases, in frame from the first base. V is pruned by 9 bases and J by 2 bases, leaving 3 bases of the junction without a gene match. The germline V gene supplies CDR1 KGHDR and CDR2 SFDVKD.